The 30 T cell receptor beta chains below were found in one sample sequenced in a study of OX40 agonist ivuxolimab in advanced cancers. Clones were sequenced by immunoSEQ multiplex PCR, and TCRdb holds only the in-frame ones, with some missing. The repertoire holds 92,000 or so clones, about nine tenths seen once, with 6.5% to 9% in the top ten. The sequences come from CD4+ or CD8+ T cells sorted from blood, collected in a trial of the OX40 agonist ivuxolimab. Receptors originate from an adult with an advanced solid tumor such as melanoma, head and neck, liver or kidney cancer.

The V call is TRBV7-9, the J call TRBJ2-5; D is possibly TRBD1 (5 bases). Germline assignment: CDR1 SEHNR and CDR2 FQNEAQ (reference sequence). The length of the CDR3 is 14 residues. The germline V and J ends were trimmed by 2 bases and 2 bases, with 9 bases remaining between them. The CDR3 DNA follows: TGTGCCAGCAGCTTAATTCAGGGACAAGAGACCCAGTACTTC. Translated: CASSLIQGQETQYF.

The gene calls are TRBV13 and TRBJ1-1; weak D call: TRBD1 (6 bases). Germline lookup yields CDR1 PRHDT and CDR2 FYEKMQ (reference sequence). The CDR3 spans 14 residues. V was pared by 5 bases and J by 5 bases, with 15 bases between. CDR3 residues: CASSITGWGTEAFF. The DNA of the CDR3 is TGTGCCAGCAGCATTACAGGGTGGGGTACTGAAGCTTTCTTT.

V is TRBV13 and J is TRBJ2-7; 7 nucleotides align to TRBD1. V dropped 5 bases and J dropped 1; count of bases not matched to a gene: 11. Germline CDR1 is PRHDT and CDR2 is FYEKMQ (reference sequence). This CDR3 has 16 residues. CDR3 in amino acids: CASSLATGVRSYEQYF. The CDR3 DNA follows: TGTGCCAGCAGCCTAGCAACAGGGGTGCGTTCCTACGAGCAGTACTTC.

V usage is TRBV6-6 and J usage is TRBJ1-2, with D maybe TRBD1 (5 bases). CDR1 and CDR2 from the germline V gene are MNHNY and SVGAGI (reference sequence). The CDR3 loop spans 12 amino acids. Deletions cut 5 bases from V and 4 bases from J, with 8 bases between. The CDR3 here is CASSPDSYGYTF. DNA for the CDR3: TGTGCCAGCAGTCCTGACAGCTATGGCTACACCTTC.

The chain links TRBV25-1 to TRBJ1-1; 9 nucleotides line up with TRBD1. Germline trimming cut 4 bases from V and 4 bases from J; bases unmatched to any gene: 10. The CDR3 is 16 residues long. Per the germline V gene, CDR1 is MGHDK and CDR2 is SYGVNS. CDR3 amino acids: CASSGGHRGRGTEAFF. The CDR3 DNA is TGTGCCAGCAGTGGGGGGCACAGGGGGCGGGGCACTGAAGCTTTCTTT.

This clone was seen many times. This CDR3 is CSVESGNTIYF. The CDR3 bases are TGCAGCGTTGAATCTGGAAACACCATATATTTT. This chain connects TRBV29-1 to TRBJ1-3; D is unresolved. The CDR3 has 11 amino acids. Trimming removed 2 bases at V and 1 base at J, with 0 bases between. Germline-derived CDR1 and CDR2 are SQVTM and ANQGSEA.

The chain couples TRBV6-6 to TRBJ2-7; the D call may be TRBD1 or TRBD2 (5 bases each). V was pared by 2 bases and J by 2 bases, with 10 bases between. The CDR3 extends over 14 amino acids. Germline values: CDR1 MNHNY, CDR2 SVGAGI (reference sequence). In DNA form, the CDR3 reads TGTGCCAGCAGTTACCTGAGGGGAACCTACGAGCAGTACTTC. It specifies CASSYLRGTYEQYF.

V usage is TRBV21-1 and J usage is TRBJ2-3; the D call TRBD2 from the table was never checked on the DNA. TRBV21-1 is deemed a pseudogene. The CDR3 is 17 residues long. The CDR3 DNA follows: TGTGCCAGCAGCAATGGCGCCCAGCGGACCACCACAGATACGCAGTATTTT. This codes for CASSNGAQRTTTDTQYF.

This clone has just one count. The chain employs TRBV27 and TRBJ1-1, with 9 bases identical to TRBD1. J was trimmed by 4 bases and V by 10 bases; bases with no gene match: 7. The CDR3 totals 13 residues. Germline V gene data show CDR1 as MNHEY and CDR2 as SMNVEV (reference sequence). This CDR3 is CATGQGKTTEAFF. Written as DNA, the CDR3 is TGTGCCACGGGACAGGGAAAGACCACTGAAGCTTTCTTT.

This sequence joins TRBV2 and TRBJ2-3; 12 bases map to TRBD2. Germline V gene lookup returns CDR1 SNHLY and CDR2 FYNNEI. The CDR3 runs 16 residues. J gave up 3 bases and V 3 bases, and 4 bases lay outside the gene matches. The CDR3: CASSDPLAGGTDTQYF. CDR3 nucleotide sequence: TGTGCCAGCAGTGACCCCCTAGCGGGAGGGACAGATACGCAGTATTTT.

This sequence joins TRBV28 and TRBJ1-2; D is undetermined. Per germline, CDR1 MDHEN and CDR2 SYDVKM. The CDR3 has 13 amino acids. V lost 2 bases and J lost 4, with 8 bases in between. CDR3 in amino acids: CASSLLQLYGYTF. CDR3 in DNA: TGTGCCAGCAGTTTACTGCAACTCTATGGCTACACCTTC.

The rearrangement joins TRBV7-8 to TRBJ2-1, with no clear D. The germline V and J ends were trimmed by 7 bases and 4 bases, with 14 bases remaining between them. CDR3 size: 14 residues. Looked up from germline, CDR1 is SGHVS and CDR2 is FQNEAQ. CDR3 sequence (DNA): TGTGCCAGCACCATATCGGACCGATACAATGAGCAGTTCTTC. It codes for CASTISDRYNEQFF. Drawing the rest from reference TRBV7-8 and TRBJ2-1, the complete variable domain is GAGVSQSPRYKVAKRGQDVALRCDPISGHVSLFWYQQALGQGPEFLTYFQNEAQLDKSGLPSDRFFAERPEGSVSTLKIQRTQQEDSAVYLCASTISDRYNEQFFGPGTRLTVL.

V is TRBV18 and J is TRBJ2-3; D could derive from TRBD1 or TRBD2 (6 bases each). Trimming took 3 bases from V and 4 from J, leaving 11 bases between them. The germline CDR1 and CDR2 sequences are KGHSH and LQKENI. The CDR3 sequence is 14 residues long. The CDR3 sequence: CASSPLRGADTQYF. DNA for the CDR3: TGTGCCAGCTCACCTCTTAGGGGGGCAGATACGCAGTATTTT.

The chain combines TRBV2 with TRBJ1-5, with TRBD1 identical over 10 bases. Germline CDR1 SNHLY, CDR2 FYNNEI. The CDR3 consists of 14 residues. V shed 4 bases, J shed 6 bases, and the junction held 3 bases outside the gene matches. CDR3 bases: TGTGCCAGCAGTGGGACAGGGGGGCGTCAGCCCCAGCATTTT. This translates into CASSGTGGRQPQHF. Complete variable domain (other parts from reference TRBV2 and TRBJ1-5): EPEVTQTPSHQVTQMGQEVILRCVPISNHLYFYWYRQILGQKVEFLVSFYNNEISEKSEIFDDQFSVERPDGSNFTLKIRSTKLEDSAMYFCASSGTGGRQPQHFGDGTRLSIL.

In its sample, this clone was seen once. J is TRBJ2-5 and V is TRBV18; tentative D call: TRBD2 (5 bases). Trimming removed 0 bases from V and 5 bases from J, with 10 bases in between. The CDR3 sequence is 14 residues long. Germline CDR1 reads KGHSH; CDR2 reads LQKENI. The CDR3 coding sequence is TGTGCCAGCTCACCACCGGAGCGGCTGGAGACCCAGTACTTC. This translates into CASSPPERLETQYF. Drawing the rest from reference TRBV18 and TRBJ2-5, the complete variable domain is NAGVMQNPRHLVRRRGQEARLRCSPMKGHSHVYWYRQLPEEGLKFMVYLQKENIIDESGMPKERFSAEFPKEGPSILRIQQVVRGDSAAYFCASSPPERLETQYFGPGTRLLVL.

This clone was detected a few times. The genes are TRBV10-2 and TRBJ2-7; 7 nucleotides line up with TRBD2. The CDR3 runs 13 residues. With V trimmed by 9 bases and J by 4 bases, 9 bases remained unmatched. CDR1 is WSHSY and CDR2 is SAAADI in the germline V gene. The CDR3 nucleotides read TGCGCCAGTAAAGGCGGGAGAATGTACGAGCAGTACTTC. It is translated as CASKGGRMYEQYF.

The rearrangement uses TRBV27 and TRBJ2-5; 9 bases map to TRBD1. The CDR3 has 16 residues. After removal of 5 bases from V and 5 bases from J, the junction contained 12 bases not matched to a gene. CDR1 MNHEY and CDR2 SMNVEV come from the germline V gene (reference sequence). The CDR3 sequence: CASSVPPGQGTETQYF. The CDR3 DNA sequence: TGTGCCAGCAGTGTACCCCCCGGACAGGGGACGGAGACCCAGTACTTC.

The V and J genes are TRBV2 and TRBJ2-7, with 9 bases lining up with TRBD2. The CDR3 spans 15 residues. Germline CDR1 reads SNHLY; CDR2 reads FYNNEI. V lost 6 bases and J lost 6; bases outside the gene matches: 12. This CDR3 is CASSRLAASTTEQYF. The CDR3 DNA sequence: TGTGCCAGCAGCCGACTAGCGGCATCGACAACCGAGCAGTACTTC.

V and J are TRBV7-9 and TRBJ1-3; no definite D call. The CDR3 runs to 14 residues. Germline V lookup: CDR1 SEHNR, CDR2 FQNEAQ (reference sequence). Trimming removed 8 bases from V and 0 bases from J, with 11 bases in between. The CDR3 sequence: CASGVSDSGNTIYF. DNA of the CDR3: TGTGCCAGCGGGGTGTCAGACTCTGGAAACACCATATATTTT.

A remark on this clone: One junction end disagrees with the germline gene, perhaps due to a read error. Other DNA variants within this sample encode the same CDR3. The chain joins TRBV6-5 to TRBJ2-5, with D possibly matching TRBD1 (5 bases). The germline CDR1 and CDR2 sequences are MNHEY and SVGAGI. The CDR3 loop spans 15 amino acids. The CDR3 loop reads CASSYSRAGSETQYF. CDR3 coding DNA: TGTGCCAGCAGCTACTCCCGGGCAGGGTCAGAGACCCAGTACTTC.

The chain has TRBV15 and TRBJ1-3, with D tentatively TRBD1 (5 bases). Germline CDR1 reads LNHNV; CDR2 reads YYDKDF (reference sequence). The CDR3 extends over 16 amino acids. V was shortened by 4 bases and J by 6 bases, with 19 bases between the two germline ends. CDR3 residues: CATSKTGPHLVNTIYF. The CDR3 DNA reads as TGTGCCACCAGCAAAACGGGACCTCATCTCGTAAACACCATATATTTT.

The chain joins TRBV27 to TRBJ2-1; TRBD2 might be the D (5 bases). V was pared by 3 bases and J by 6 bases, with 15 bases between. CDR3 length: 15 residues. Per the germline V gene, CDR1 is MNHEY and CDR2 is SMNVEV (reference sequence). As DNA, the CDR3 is TGTGCCAGCAGTTTCTCGCGGGTTATCCTCAATGAGCAGTTCTTC. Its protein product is CASSFSRVILNEQFF.

The CDR3, as DNA: TGTGCCAGCCTTACCGGGGGGTCAACAGATACGCAGTATTTT. This gives the protein CASLTGGSTDTQYF. The chain couples TRBV6-6 to TRBJ2-3; TRBD2 matches at 7 bases. The length of the CDR3 is 14 residues. Germline loops: CDR1 MNHNY, CDR2 SVGAGI (reference sequence). Unmatched junction bases numbered 8, after V lost 8 bases and J lost 3 bases.

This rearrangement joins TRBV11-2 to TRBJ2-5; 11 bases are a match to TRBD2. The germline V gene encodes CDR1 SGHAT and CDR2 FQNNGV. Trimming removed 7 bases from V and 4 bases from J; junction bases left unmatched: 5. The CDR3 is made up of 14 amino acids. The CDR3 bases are TGTGCCAGCACGAGACTAGCGGGGCGAGAGACCCAGTACTTC. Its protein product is CASTRLAGRETQYF.

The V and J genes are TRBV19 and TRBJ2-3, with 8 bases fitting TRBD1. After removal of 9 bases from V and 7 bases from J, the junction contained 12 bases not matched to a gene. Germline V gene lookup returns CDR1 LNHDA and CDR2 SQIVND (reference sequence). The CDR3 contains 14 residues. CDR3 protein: CASTGDRNEHTQYF. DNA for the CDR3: TGTGCCAGCACAGGGGACAGGAACGAACATACGCAGTATTTT.

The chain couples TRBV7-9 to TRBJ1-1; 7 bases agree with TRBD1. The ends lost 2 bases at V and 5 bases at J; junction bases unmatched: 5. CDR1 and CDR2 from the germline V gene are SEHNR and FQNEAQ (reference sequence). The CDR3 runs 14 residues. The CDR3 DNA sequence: TGTGCCAGCAGCTTACAGGGGGGCGGGACTGAAGCTTTCTTT. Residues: CASSLQGGGTEAFF.

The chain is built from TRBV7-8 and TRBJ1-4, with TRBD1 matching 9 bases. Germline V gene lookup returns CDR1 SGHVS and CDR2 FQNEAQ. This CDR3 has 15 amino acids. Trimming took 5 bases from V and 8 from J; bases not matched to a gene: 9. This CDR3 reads CASSTGTGSLEKLFF. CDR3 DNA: TGTGCCAGCAGCACGGGGACAGGGTCTCTGGAAAAACTGTTTTTT.

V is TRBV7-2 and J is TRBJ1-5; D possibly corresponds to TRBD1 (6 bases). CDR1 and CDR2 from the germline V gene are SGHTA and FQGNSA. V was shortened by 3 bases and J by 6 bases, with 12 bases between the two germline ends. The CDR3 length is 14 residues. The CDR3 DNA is TGTGCCAGCAGCTTCACAGGGTTGGGTCAGCCCCAGCATTTT. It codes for CASSFTGLGQPQHF.

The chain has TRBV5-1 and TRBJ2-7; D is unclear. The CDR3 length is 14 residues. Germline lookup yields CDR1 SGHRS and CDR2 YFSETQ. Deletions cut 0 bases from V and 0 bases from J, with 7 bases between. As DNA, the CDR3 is TGCGCCAGCAGCTTGGGGATCTCCTCCTACGAGCAGTACTTC. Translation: CASSLGISSYEQYF.

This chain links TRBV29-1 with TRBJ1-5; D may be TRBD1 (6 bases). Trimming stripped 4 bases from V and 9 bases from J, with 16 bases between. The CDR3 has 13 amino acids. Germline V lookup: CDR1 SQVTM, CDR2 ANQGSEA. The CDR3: CSVGDTGAGPQHF. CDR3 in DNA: TGCAGCGTTGGGGACACCGGGGCAGGGCCCCAGCATTTT.